This passage covers 14 T cell receptor beta chains from one sample sequenced in a study of neurological immune-mediated disorders. TCRdb re-derived calls from the 5' RACE reads in MiXCR, one entry per CDR3 protein. The table records fewer than 20,000 distinct CDR3 sequences, under 35% of them present only once. Sequencing was performed on PBMCs. The receptor source for this set is a man aged 50 to 60 with HTLV-1-associated myelopathy (HAM/TSP).

By share, this clonotype ranks as medium-sized. This chain connects TRBV20-1 to TRBJ2-5, with D unclear. The CDR3 covers 13 residues. In germline, CDR1 is DFQATT, CDR2 SNEGSKA (reference sequence). Trimming took 0 bases from V and 0 from J, leaving 5 bases between them. The CDR3: CSAREVNQETQYF. The CDR3 DNA reads TGCAGTGCTAGAGAGGTGAACCAAGAGACCCAGTACTTC.

This clonotype was found many times. The chain carries TRBV10-3 and TRBJ1-1; maybe TRBD1 (5 bases). This CDR3 comprises 14 residues. Trimming shortened V by 1 base and J by 0 bases, and 6 bases separated the two germline ends. Germline-derived CDR1 and CDR2 are ENHRY and SYGVKD. The CDR3 DNA follows: TGTGCCATCAGTGAGTTACAGGTGAACACTGAAGCTTTCTTT. Translating gives CAISELQVNTEAFF.

V is TRBV2 and J is TRBJ2-1; TRBD2 agrees at 12 bases. This CDR3 has 15 residues. J was trimmed by 3 bases and V by 9 bases; bases with no gene match: 6. Germline-derived CDR1 and CDR2 are SNHLY and FYNNEI. CDR3 DNA sequence: TGTGCCAGTAAACTAGCGGGGGGCGTCTACAATGAGCAGTTCTTC. Amino acids: CASKLAGGVYNEQFF.

In this sample, this clonotype turned up a few times. The chain carries TRBV27 and TRBJ2-3; tentative D call: TRBD1 (5 bases). Germline V gene lookup returns CDR1 MNHEY and CDR2 SMNVEV (reference sequence). CDR3 length: 14 residues. With 5 bases removed from V and 1 base from J, the gap between germline ends came to 10 bases. CDR3 protein: CASSRVGGTDTQYF. CDR3 sequence (DNA): TGTGCCAGCAGTAGAGTAGGGGGCACAGATACGCAGTATTTT.

The chain carries TRBV29-1 and TRBJ2-7; TRBD1 is a possible D gene (6 bases). V gave up 4 bases and J gave up 0 bases, with 7 bases separating them. The CDR3 contains 12 residues. Germline V gene data show CDR1 as SQVTM and CDR2 as ANQGSEA. This CDR3 reads CSVGQDSYEQYF. The CDR3 DNA follows: TGCAGCGTTGGACAGGACTCCTACGAGCAGTACTTC.

V usage is TRBV20-1 and J usage is TRBJ2-1, with D unclear. Germline CDR1 and CDR2: DFQATT and SNEGSKA (reference sequence). Between the trimmed V and J ends, which lost 3 bases and 2 bases, there was a span of 11 bases. This CDR3 has 14 residues. The CDR3 reads CSASPLEAYNEQFF. The CDR3 bases are TGCAGTGCTAGCCCCCTAGAGGCCTACAATGAGCAGTTCTTC.

The chain employs TRBV27 and TRBJ1-1; 7 bases agree with TRBD1. Germline trimming cut 5 bases from V and 0 bases from J; bases unmatched to any gene: 9. The CDR3 is made up of 16 amino acids. Germline V gene sequence: CDR1 MNHEY, CDR2 SMNVEV (reference sequence). CDR3 sequence (DNA): TGTGCCAGCAGTGCAAACAGGGGAGAGGTGAACACTGAAGCTTTCTTT. Its protein is CASSANRGEVNTEAFF.

This clonotype was counted between two and nine times. The J gene is TRBJ2-3, the V gene TRBV5-1, with D perhaps matching TRBD1 (6 bases). The CDR3 runs 16 residues. CDR1 SGHRS and CDR2 YFSETQ come from the germline V gene. Trimming cost V 3 bases and J 4 bases, with 18 bases left between them. The CDR3 spells CASSWGRLLLADTQYF. The CDR3 DNA follows: TGCGCCAGCAGCTGGGGGCGGCTTCTTCTTGCAGATACGCAGTATTTT.

The chain links TRBV11-3 to TRBJ1-1; 8 bases match TRBD1. V was clipped by 5 bases and J by 4 bases; unmatched bases: 3. There are 13 residues in the CDR3. Germline CDR1 reads SGHNT; CDR2 reads YENEEA. For the CDR3, the DNA is TGTGCCAGCAGCGCAACAGGGGGCACTGAAGCTTTCTTT. Its protein is CASSATGGTEAFF.

The CDR3 region is CSAPSGLGHNEQFF. The CDR3 coding sequence is TGCAGTGCTCCTAGTGGACTAGGCCACAATGAGCAGTTCTTC. The genes are TRBV20-1 and TRBJ2-1; TRBD2 agrees at 7 bases. The length of the CDR3 is 14 residues. CDR1 is DFQATT, CDR2 SNEGSKA, per germline (reference sequence). V dropped 5 bases and J dropped 5; count of bases not matched to a gene: 9.

The chain joins TRBV20-1 to TRBJ2-2, with D possibly called TRBD1 or TRBD2 (5 bases each). The ends were cut back, 3 bases at V and 4 bases at J, with 15 bases in the middle. CDR1 and CDR2 (germline): DFQATT, SNEGSKA (reference sequence). This CDR3 has 15 amino acids. CDR3 sequence (DNA): TGCAGTGCTAGGGGACGCACGGCGGGCACCGGGGAGCTGTTTTTT. This sequence encodes CSARGRTAGTGELFF.

This clonotype was recorded a few times. V and J are TRBV10-3 and TRBJ1-6; tentative D call: TRBD1 (6 bases). CDR1 ENHRY and CDR2 SYGVKD come from the germline V gene. There are 13 residues in the CDR3. V lost 11 bases and J lost 13, with 21 bases in between. The CDR3 sequence is CAQREGPGAPLHF. CDR3 DNA sequence: TGTGCCCAAAGGGAAGGCCCAGGGGCGCCCCTCCACTTT.

The gene calls are TRBV20-1 and TRBJ1-4; D is ambiguous. In germline, CDR1 is DFQATT, CDR2 SNEGSKA (reference sequence). Trimming shortened V by 1 base and J by 1 base, and 7 bases separated the two germline ends. This CDR3 is built from 14 residues. The chain's CDR3 is CSARVWKTNEKLFF. The CDR3 DNA is TGCAGTGCTAGAGTATGGAAAACTAATGAAAAACTGTTTTTT.

This clonotype is deemed medium-sized. V is TRBV7-9 and J is TRBJ2-1; 10 nucleotides line up with TRBD2. V dropped 2 bases and J dropped 8; count of bases not matched to a gene: 6. Germline CDR1 SEHNR, CDR2 FQNEAQ (reference sequence). CDR3 size: 15 residues. The chain's CDR3 is CASSLRAGGQDEQFF. The CDR3 DNA reads as TGTGCCAGCAGCTTAAGAGCGGGGGGGCAGGATGAGCAGTTCTTC.